The subject of this entry is one T cell receptor beta chain. What it recognizes is unknown. This may arise from a read error, as a much more abundant clone is one base away. As the template, RNA transcripts were used to amplify TCR beta CDR3 regions. HTBI primers were used in a first-round RT-PCR, which preceded a second-round multiplex PCR. TCRdb recomputed calls from the multiplex PCR reads with MiXCR, one row per CDR3 protein. The sample has 500,000 to 600,000 distinct CDR3 sequences; roughly 40% are singletons. The hyperthyroidism patients had a new diagnosis of under 2 months' duration and were aged 18 to 65. As diagnostic evidence, clinical symptoms, serum thyroxine, TRAb, thyroid ultrasound and orbital computed tomography were relied upon. The data originate from a study of Graves' ophthalmopathy and Graves' hyperthyroidism. Study-wide results and caveats: The authors also found most expanded thyroid clonotypes above 0.001 frequency in blood.

This CDR3 contains 12 residues. Trimming removed 7 bases from V and 2 bases from J, with 9 bases in between. Germline CDR1 reads SGHDT; CDR2 reads YYEEEE. The source material was peripheral blood or thyroid tissue (not recorded which). The receptor was derived from an adult man with Graves' hyperthyroidism. This chain uses TRBV5-6 with TRBJ1-2; no clear D gene. The CDR3: CASGPQNYGYTF. In DNA, the CDR3 is TGTGCCAGCGGCCCACAGAACTATGGCTACACCTTC.